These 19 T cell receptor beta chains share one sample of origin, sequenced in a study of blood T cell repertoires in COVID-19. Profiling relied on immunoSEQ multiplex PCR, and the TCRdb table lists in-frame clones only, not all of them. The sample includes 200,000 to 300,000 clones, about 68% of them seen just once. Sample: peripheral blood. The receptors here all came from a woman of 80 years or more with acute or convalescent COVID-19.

This chain's CDR3 is CASSVGLPGQGGTGELFF. The CDR3 nucleotides read TGTGCCAGCAGCGTAGGCCTCCCGGGACAGGGAGGCACCGGGGAGCTGTTTTTT. The chain uses TRBV9 and TRBJ2-2; 9 bases map to TRBD1. V lost 0 bases, J lost 4 bases, and 10 bases stayed unmatched. In germline, CDR1 is SGDLS, CDR2 YYNGEE. This CDR3 spans 18 amino acids.

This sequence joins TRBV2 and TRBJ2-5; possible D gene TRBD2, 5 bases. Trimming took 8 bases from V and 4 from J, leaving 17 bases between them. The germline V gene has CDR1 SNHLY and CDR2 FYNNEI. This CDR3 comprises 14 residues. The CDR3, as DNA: TGTGCCAGCGCCCAGAGCGGCGGCGGAGAGACCCAGTACTTC. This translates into CASAQSGGGETQYF.

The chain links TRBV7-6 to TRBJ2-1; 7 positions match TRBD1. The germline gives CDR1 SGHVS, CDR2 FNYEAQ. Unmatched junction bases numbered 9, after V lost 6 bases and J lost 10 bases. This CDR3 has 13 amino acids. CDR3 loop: CASSPDRTREQFF. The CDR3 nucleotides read TGTGCCAGCAGTCCGGACAGGACCCGAGAGCAGTTCTTC.

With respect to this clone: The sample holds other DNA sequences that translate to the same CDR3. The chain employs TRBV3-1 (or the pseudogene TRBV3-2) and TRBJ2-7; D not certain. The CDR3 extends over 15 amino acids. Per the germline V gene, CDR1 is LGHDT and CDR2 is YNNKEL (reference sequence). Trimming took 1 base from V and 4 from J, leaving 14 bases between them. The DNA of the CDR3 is TGTGCCAGCAGCCAAGTGGGTGGAGCCGGGTACGAGCAGTACTTC. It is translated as CASSQVGGAGYEQYF.

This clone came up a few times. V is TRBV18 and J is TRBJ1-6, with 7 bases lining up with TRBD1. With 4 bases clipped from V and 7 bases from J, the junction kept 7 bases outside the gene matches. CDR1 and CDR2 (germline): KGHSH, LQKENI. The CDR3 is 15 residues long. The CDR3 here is CASSLGTDSNSPLHF. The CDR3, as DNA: TGTGCCAGCTCACTGGGGACAGATTCCAATTCACCCCTCCACTTT.

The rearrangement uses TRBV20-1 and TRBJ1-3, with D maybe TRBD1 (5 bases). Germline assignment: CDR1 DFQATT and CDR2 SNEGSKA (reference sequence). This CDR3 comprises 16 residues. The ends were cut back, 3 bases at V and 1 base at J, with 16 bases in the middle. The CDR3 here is CSASSGDAVSGNTIYF. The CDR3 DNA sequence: TGCAGTGCTAGTTCGGGGGACGCGGTTTCTGGAAACACCATATATTTT.

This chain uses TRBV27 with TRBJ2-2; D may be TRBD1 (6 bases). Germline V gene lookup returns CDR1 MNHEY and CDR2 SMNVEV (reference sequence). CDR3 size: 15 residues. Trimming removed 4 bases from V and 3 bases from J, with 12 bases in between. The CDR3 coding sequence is TGTGCCAGCAGTTGGTGGGGGCGCGACACCGGGGAGCTGTTTTTT. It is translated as CASSWWGRDTGELFF.

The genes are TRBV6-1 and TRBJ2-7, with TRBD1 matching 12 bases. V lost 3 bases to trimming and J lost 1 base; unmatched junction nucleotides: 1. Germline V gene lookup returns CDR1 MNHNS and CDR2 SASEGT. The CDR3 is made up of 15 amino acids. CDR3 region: CASSEGQGASYEQYF. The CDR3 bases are TGTGCCAGCAGTGAGGGACAGGGGGCTTCCTACGAGCAGTACTTC.

CDR3 sequence: CASVRLVRETQYF. The DNA for the CDR3 is TGTGCCAGCGTGAGACTTGTACGGGAGACCCAGTACTTC. This chain links TRBV6-5 with TRBJ2-5; D remains unclear. V lost 8 bases and J 5 bases, leaving 15 bases between the germline ends. CDR1 is MNHEY and CDR2 is SVGAGI in the germline V gene. CDR3 length equals 13 residues.

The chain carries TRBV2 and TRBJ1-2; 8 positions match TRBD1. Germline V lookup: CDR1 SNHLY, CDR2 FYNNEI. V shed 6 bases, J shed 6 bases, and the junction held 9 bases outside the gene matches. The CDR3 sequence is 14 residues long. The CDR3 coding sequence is TGTGCCAGCAGCGATGACAGGGGTGCGAATGGCTACACCTTC. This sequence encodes CASSDDRGANGYTF.

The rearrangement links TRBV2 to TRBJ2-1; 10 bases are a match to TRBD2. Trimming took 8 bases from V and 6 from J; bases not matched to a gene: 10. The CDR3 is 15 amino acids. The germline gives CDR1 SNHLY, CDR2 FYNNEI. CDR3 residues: CASHKRGGPFNEQFF. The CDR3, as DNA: TGTGCCAGCCACAAGCGGGGGGGCCCCTTCAATGAGCAGTTCTTC.

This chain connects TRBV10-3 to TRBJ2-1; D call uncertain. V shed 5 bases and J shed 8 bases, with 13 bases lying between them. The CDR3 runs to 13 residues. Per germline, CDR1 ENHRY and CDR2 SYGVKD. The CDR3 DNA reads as TGTGCCATCAGTTTCATCCGAGAGGATGAGCAGTTCTTC. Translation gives CAISFIREDEQFF.

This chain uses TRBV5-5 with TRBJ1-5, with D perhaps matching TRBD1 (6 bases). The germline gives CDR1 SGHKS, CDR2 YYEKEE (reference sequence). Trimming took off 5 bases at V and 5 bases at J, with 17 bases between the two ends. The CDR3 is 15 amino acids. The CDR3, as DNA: TGTGCCAGCAGTTTTACAGGGACGGCAGATCAGCCCCAGCATTTT. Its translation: CASSFTGTADQPQHF.

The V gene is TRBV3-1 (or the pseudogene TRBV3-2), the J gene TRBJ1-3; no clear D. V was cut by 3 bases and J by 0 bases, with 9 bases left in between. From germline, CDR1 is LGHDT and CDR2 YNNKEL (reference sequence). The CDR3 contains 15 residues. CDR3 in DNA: TGTGCCAGCAGCCAGGCCGGGATCTCTGGAAACACCATATATTTT. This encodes CASSQAGISGNTIYF.

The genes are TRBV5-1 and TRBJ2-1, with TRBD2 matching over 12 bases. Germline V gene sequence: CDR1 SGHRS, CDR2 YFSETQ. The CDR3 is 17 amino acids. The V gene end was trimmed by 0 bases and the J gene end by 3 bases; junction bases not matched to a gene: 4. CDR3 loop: CASSLGLAGAVYNEQFF. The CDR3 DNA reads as TGCGCCAGCAGCTTGGGACTAGCGGGGGCCGTCTACAATGAGCAGTTCTTC. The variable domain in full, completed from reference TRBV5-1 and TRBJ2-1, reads KAGVTQTPRYLIKTRGQQVTLSCSPISGHRSVSWYQQTPGQGLQFLFEYFSETQRNKGNFPGRFSGRQFSNSRSEMNVSTLELGDSALYLCASSLGLAGAVYNEQFFGPGTRLTVL.

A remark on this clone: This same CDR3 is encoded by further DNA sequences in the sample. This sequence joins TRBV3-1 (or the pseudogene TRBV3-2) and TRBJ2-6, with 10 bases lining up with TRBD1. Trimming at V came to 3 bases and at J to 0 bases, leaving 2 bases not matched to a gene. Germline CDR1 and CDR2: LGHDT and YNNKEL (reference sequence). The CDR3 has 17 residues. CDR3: CASSQGQGYSGANVLTF. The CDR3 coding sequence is TGTGCCAGCAGCCAGGGACAGGGGTACTCTGGGGCCAACGTCCTGACTTTC.

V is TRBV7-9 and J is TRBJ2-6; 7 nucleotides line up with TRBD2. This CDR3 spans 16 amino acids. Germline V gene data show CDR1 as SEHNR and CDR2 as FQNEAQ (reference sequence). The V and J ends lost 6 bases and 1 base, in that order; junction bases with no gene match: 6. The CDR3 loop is CASSRQAGSGANVLTF. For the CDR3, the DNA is TGTGCCAGCAGTCGTCAAGCGGGGTCTGGGGCCAACGTCCTGACTTTC.

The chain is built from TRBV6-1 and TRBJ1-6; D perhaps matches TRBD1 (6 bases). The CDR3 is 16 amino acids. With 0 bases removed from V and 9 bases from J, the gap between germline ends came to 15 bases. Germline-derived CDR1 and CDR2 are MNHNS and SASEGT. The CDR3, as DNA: TGTGCCAGCAGTGAAGCTCGTCAGGGGAAGATTTCACCCCTCCACTTT. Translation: CASSEARQGKISPLHF.

The CDR3 DNA reads as TGCGCCAGCCCCCACAGGACCTCTGGAAACACCATATATTTT. It specifies CASPHRTSGNTIYF. J is TRBJ1-3 and V is TRBV23-1, with D perhaps TRBD1 (5 bases). TRBV23-1 is flagged as an ORF with uncertain function. The CDR3 sequence is 14 residues long. Between the trimmed V and J ends, which lost 8 bases and 0 bases, there was a span of 11 bases.